The T cell receptor (beta chain) described here comes from a study of beta chain features in type 1 diabetes. Overall study results and limits: Individuals with type 1 diabetes displayed fewer insertions and more deletions at VDJ junctions. Any HLA type influence on TCRB rearrangement was left unresolved here.

This clone was detected only a few times. Its specificity is not known. The CDR3 extends over 18 amino acids. Per the germline V gene, CDR1 is MGHRA and CDR2 is YSYEKL. The ends were cut back, 4 bases at V and 1 base at J, with 17 bases in the middle. The investigators reverse transcribed all of the isolated RNA, so they sequenced expressed TCRB transcripts. Only in-frame clones appear in the TCRdb table, and some are missing; sequencing was by immunoSEQ multiplex PCR. This table holds about 330,000 clones, 9.5% to 11% found once. A heparinised blood draw that averaged roughly 110 mL was obtained once from each donor.

The rearrangement joins TRBV4-1 to TRBJ2-6; possibly TRBD1 for D (6 bases). The sequence was obtained from a woman aged 25 to 39 in good health. The sequenced sample was naive CD4+ T cells from blood. The CDR3 reads CASSLLQGSVSGANVLTF. CDR3 DNA sequence: TGCGCCAGCAGCCTCTTACAGGGAAGTGTGTCTGGGGCCAACGTCCTGACTTTC.